One and the same sample provided the 10 T cell receptor beta chains below, sequenced in a study of T cells after yellow fever vaccination. Using its own MiXCR run on the 5' RACE reads, TCRdb lists one record per CDR3 protein. The table lists some 200,000 distinct CDR3 sequences, approximately 3% of them singletons. The sequencing used CD4+ T cells sorted from PBMCs, collected 10 days after the yellow fever booster vaccination. The origin of the receptors is a man between 18 and 35 years old who received the YFV17D yellow fever vaccine.

This clonotype was observed many times. The chain employs TRBV7-2 and TRBJ1-2; perhaps TRBD1 as D (6 bases). There are 13 residues in the CDR3. CDR1 is SGHTA, CDR2 FQGNSA, per germline. With 3 bases removed from V and 6 bases from J, the gap between germline ends came to 11 bases. CDR3 bases: TGTGCCAGCAGCTTGGGCAGGGGAAATGGCTACACCTTC. Translation gives CASSLGRGNGYTF.

This clonotype has more than one count but fewer than ten. The J gene is TRBJ2-1, the V gene TRBV25-1; TRBD1 agrees at 10 bases. The CDR3 contains 15 residues. Germline CDR1 reads MGHDK; CDR2 reads SYGVNS. V lost 6 bases and J lost 4; bases outside the gene matches: 6. The CDR3 region is CASRPGTGAYNEQFF. The CDR3 coding sequence is TGTGCCAGCAGACCCGGGACAGGGGCGTACAATGAGCAGTTCTTC.

Comment on this clonotype: A single base separates this from a much larger clone, so it may be a read error. The chain combines TRBV5-1 with TRBJ2-3; 8 bases fit TRBD1. Losses at the gene ends were 5 bases for V and 8 bases for J; bases not matched to a gene: 7. The CDR3 loop spans 13 amino acids. CDR1 SGHRS and CDR2 YFSETQ come from the germline V gene. This CDR3 is CASRTGGAITQYF. CDR3 nucleotide sequence: TGCGCCAGCAGAACAGGGGGTGCAATTACGCAGTATTTT.

The chain carries TRBV6-2 or TRBV6-3 and TRBJ1-5; tentatively, D is TRBD1 (5 bases). Deletions cut 2 bases from V and 9 bases from J, with 14 bases between. CDR3 size: 14 residues. Germline CDR1 MNHEY, CDR2 SVGEGT. CDR3 coding DNA: TGTGCCAGCAGTTACCCGGGGGGGAGTCGGCCCCAGCATTTT. The encoded protein is CASSYPGGSRPQHF.

This clonotype was found many times. The rearrangement uses TRBV7-9 and TRBJ1-2; no firm D call. From germline, CDR1 is SEHNR and CDR2 FQNEAQ (reference sequence). This CDR3 has 15 residues. The germline V and J ends were trimmed by 1 base and 5 bases, with 14 bases remaining between them. The DNA for the CDR3 is TGTGCCAGCAGCTTAGTTTCGCCCGGATCTTATGGCTACACCTTC. This gives the protein CASSLVSPGSYGYTF.

Ten or more counts support this clonotype. The J gene is TRBJ2-3, the V gene TRBV12-3 or TRBV12-4; TRBD2 is a possible D gene (7 bases). V shed 6 bases and J shed 4 bases, with 20 bases lying between them. The CDR3 has 16 residues. CDR3 sequence: CASSPQGGGIADTQYF. The CDR3 region has the DNA TGTGCCAGCAGCCCCCAGGGAGGGGGTATCGCAGATACGCAGTATTTT.

A few counts support this clonotype. The chain combines TRBV20-1 with TRBJ1-2; 10 positions agree with TRBD1. The CDR3 has 14 residues. Germline CDR1 DFQATT, CDR2 SNEGSKA (reference sequence). The trim removed 3 bases at V and 7 bases at J, leaving 8 bases unmatched. CDR3 protein: CSARGDRGGSGYTF. DNA for the CDR3: TGCAGTGCTAGGGGGGACAGGGGTGGTAGTGGCTACACCTTC.

This clonotype was detected once. The chain links TRBV6-5 to TRBJ2-3; possible D gene TRBD2, 6 bases. This CDR3 has 16 residues. Germline-derived CDR1 and CDR2 are MNHEY and SVGAGI. V was shortened by 4 bases and J by 9 bases, with 23 bases between the two germline ends. In nucleotides, the CDR3 is TGTGCCAGCAGTTCGGGCGGGGAGCCCGACCGCGGGACGCAGTATTTT. Translated, it gives CASSSGGEPDRGTQYF.

This clonotype appeared many times. One end of the junction is discordant with germline, which a read error may explain. The chain has TRBV6-2 or TRBV6-3 and TRBJ1-5, with 7 bases aligning to TRBD1. The CDR3 covers 16 residues. CDR1 is MNHEY and CDR2 is SVGEGT in the germline V gene. As DNA, the CDR3 is TGTGCCAGCAGTCACTCAGGGGGAAGGCGCAATCAGCCCCAGCATTTT. This gives the protein CASSHSGGRRNQPQHF.

A few counts support this clonotype. This rearrangement joins TRBV19 to TRBJ2-4, with a tentative D call TRBD2 (6 bases). Germline V gene lookup returns CDR1 LNHDA and CDR2 SQIVND (reference sequence). V lost 0 bases and J lost 3, with 12 bases in between. CDR3 size: 16 residues. The CDR3 bases are TGTGCCAGTAGTATAGAGGGGCAGGGAGGCAAAAACATTCAGTACTTC. Residues: CASSIEGQGGKNIQYF. Supplemented by reference TRBV19 and TRBJ2-4, the full variable domain reads DGGITQSPKYLFRKEGQNVTLSCEQNLNHDAMYWYRQDPGQGLRLIYYSQIVNDFQKGDIAEGYSVSREKKESFPLTVTSAQKNPTAFYLCASSIEGQGGKNIQYFGAGTRLSVL.